Shown below are 29 T cell receptor beta chains from a single sample sequenced in a study of shared clonotypes between healthy human individuals. Clones were read by immunoSEQ multiplex PCR, and TCRdb kept only the in-frame ones, dropping some. The data show roughly 1,600,000 clones, with approximately 98.5% seen just once and 0.36% held by the top ten. Source material: naive CD4+ T cells sorted from blood. The subset denotes: CD45RA+ positively selected. These receptors all come from a man aged 25 to 40 in good health.

The chain couples TRBV19 to TRBJ2-7; weak D call: TRBD1 (6 bases). The germline CDR1 and CDR2 sequences are LNHDA and SQIVND (reference sequence). This CDR3 has 14 residues. The V end lost 6 bases, the J end lost 2 bases, and 14 bases lay between the germline ends. CDR3 in amino acids: CASSRTDKTYEQYF. CDR3 DNA sequence: TGTGCCAGTAGCAGGACAGACAAAACCTACGAGCAGTACTTC.

This clone was counted a single time. V and J are TRBV5-5 and TRBJ2-4; unclear D gene. V was clipped by 3 bases and J by 0 bases, with 10 bases between them. The CDR3 is 15 amino acids. Germline V gene data show CDR1 as SGHKS and CDR2 as YYEKEE (reference sequence). CDR3 nucleotide sequence: TGTGCCAGCAGCTCCCTTGAGCTAGCCAAAAACATTCAGTACTTC. This gives the protein CASSSLELAKNIQYF.

The chain carries TRBV5-4 and TRBJ2-3; tentative D call: TRBD1 (6 bases). Looked up from germline, CDR1 is SGHNT and CDR2 is YYREEE (reference sequence). The CDR3 runs to 16 residues. V lost 4 bases to trimming and J lost 4 bases, with 19 bases between them. The CDR3 nucleotides are TGTGCCAGCAGCGGACGACAGGCCTTTATCGCAGATACGCAGTATTTT. Translating it yields CASSGRQAFIADTQYF.

With respect to this clone: One junction end does not reproduce the germline sequence, and a read error may be involved. V and J are TRBV9 and TRBJ2-4; 11 bases are shared with TRBD1. CDR1 and CDR2 from the germline V gene are SGDLS and YYNGEE. CDR3 length equals 14 residues. The CDR3 sequence is CASSAGQGATGVVF. CDR3 bases: TGTGCCAGCAGCGCCGGACAGGGGGCAACGGGGGTTGTCTTC.

The chain carries TRBV30 and TRBJ2-5; maybe TRBD2 (6 bases). The CDR3 has 10 residues. Looked up from germline, CDR1 is GTSNPN and CDR2 is SVGIG (reference sequence). The DNA for the CDR3 is TGTTCTGGGGGGCAAGAGACCCAGTACTTC. It specifies CSGGQETQYF.

Details on this clone: Distinct nucleotide sequences in the sample also encode this CDR3. The chain is built from TRBV5-1 and TRBJ2-3; D uncertain. V lost 3 bases, J lost 3 bases, and 5 bases lay in between. The CDR3 length is 12 residues. Germline V CDR1 and CDR2: SGHRS, YFSETQ. The DNA for the CDR3 is TGCGCCAGCAGCTCCGGGACAGATACGCAGTATTTT. Its translation is CASSSGTDTQYF. Full variable domain (remainder filled in from reference TRBV5-1 and TRBJ2-3): KAGVTQTPRYLIKTRGQQVTLSCSPISGHRSVSWYQQTPGQGLQFLFEYFSETQRNKGNFPGRFSGRQFSNSRSEMNVSTLELGDSALYLCASSSGTDTQYFGPGTRLTVL.

This clone showed up just once. The chain combines TRBV28 with TRBJ1-1; TRBD1 matches 7 bases. CDR3 size: 18 residues. Per germline, CDR1 MDHEN and CDR2 SYDVKM. V lost 5 bases to trimming and J lost 0 bases; unmatched junction nucleotides: 15. CDR3 amino acids: CASSNHRGLGPMNTEAFF. CDR3 in DNA: TGTGCCAGCAGTAACCACAGGGGCCTAGGACCCATGAACACTGAAGCTTTCTTT.

The J gene is TRBJ2-7, the V gene TRBV6-5, with D possibly being TRBD1 or TRBD2 (5 bases each). V was clipped by 5 bases and J by 3 bases, with 17 bases between them. The CDR3 has 15 residues. Looked up from germline, CDR1 is MNHEY and CDR2 is SVGAGI. The CDR3 here is CASSLSRGDLYEQYF. As DNA, the CDR3 is TGTGCCAGCAGTCTAAGCCGTGGGGACCTCTACGAGCAGTACTTC.

J is TRBJ2-1 and V is TRBV7-9, with 12 bases matching TRBD2. The CDR3 is made up of 17 amino acids. Germline values: CDR1 SEHNR, CDR2 FQNEAQ (reference sequence). V lost 3 bases to trimming and J lost 2 bases; unmatched junction nucleotides: 5. As DNA, the CDR3 is TGTGCCAGCAGCTTGGGACTAGCGGGCGGTCCCTACAATGAGCAGTTCTTC. Amino acids: CASSLGLAGGPYNEQFF.

The chain couples TRBV4-3 to TRBJ1-1; D remains unclear. Germline V gene data show CDR1 as LGHNA and CDR2 as YSLEER. This CDR3 contains 14 residues. V gave up 0 bases and J gave up 2 bases, with 7 bases separating them. The DNA for the CDR3 is TGCGCCAGCAGCCAAGAGGACGGTAACACTGAAGCTTTCTTT. This codes for CASSQEDGNTEAFF.

The chain carries TRBV2 and TRBJ1-1, with D possibly TRBD1 on 6 matching bases. Germline lookup yields CDR1 SNHLY and CDR2 FYNNEI. The CDR3 is 14 residues long. Trimming stripped 8 bases from V and 5 bases from J, with 18 bases between. In nucleotides, the CDR3 is TGTGCCAGCCTACCCGAACAGGGAAGGACTGAAGCTTTCTTT. The encoded protein is CASLPEQGRTEAFF.

To note about this clone: Distinct nucleotide sequences in the sample also encode this CDR3. This chain links TRBV7-6 with TRBJ2-5, with D uncertain. Per germline, CDR1 SGHVS and CDR2 FNYEAQ. The V gene lost 6 bases and the J gene lost 4 bases, with 9 bases spanning the gap. The CDR3 extends over 12 amino acids. In DNA form, the CDR3 reads TGTGCCAGCAGATTGGGCGGAGAGACCCAGTACTTC. Translation: CASRLGGETQYF.

Comment on this clone: The junction and the germline gene differ at one end; a read error may be behind it. The V call is TRBV10-3, the J call TRBJ2-1; a weak D match, TRBD2 (5 bases). This CDR3 spans 12 amino acids. Looked up from germline, CDR1 is ENHRY and CDR2 is SYGVKD. CDR3 loop: CAISDDYSEQFF. DNA of the CDR3: TGTGCCATCAGTGATGACTACAGTGAGCAGTTCTTC.

The chain uses TRBV5-1 and TRBJ2-7; possible D gene TRBD2, 6 bases. The CDR3 length is 14 residues. Trimming pared 5 bases from V and 3 bases from J, leaving 15 bases between. Germline V lookup: CDR1 SGHRS, CDR2 YFSETQ. In DNA, the CDR3 is TGCGCCAGCAGGACTAGTTCTGATGGCTACGAGCAGTACTTC. It yields the protein CASRTSSDGYEQYF.

Comments on this clone: Other nucleotide sequences from this sample produce the same CDR3. The genes are TRBV5-1 and TRBJ1-2; weak D call: TRBD1 (6 bases). Germline assignment: CDR1 SGHRS and CDR2 YFSETQ. The CDR3 has 15 amino acids. With 0 bases removed from V and 2 bases from J, the gap between germline ends came to 11 bases. As DNA, the CDR3 is TGCGCCAGCAGCTTGGAGACAGGCGCCAACTATGGCTACACCTTC. It specifies CASSLETGANYGYTF.

Concerning this clone: Other nucleotide sequences in the sample specify the same CDR3. The gene calls are TRBV5-1 and TRBJ2-7; 9 positions agree with TRBD2. CDR3 length: 14 residues. With 3 bases clipped from V and 4 bases from J, the junction kept 5 bases outside the gene matches. The germline CDR1 and CDR2 sequences are SGHRS and YFSETQ. The CDR3 loop reads CASSSGLAGYEQYF. The CDR3 nucleotides are TGCGCCAGCAGCTCGGGACTAGCCGGATACGAGCAGTACTTC.

V gene TRBV5-1 combines with J gene TRBJ2-1; the D gene is possibly TRBD2 (6 bases). The V gene's germline CDR1 is SGHRS and CDR2 YFSETQ. Trimming removed 5 bases at V and 14 bases at J, with 20 bases between. The CDR3 has 13 amino acids. This CDR3 is CASRNSGGDSEFF. CDR3 DNA sequence: TGCGCCAGCAGAAACTCCGGCGGGGATTCAGAGTTCTTC.

V gene TRBV4-1 combines with J gene TRBJ2-2; TRBD2 agrees at 10 bases. The junction had 7 bases not matched to a gene; V was cut back by 4 bases and J by 8 bases. This CDR3 comprises 15 residues. The germline CDR1 and CDR2 sequences are MGHRA and YSYEKL. CDR3: CASSRLAGVLGELFF. The CDR3, as DNA: TGCGCCAGCAGCCGGCTAGCGGGAGTATTGGGGGAGCTGTTTTTT.

The chain is built from TRBV5-4 and TRBJ2-1; no clear D gene. Germline V CDR1 and CDR2: SGHNT, YYREEE (reference sequence). V was shortened by 0 bases and J by 4 bases, with 14 bases between the two germline ends. The CDR3 length is 16 residues. CDR3 residues: CASSLGSGPEYNEQFF. CDR3 DNA sequence: TGTGCCAGCAGCTTGGGGTCGGGCCCAGAATACAATGAGCAGTTCTTC.

V and J are TRBV14 and TRBJ2-2; 7 nucleotides agree with TRBD1. Germline V gene sequence: CDR1 SGHDN, CDR2 FVKESK. Trimming at V came to 3 bases and at J to 12 bases, leaving 4 bases not matched to a gene. The CDR3 totals 12 residues. The CDR3 spells CASSQGTAKLFF. The CDR3 coding sequence is TGTGCCAGCAGCCAGGGGACAGCGAAGCTGTTTTTT.

The chain links TRBV28 to TRBJ2-7; possibly TRBD1 or TRBD2 for D (6 bases each). CDR1 is MDHEN, CDR2 SYDVKM, per germline. Between the trimmed V and J ends, which lost 10 bases and 2 bases, there was a span of 15 bases. The CDR3 has 13 residues. CDR3 in amino acids: CATGGWITYEQYF. The CDR3 DNA sequence: TGTGCCACCGGGGGCTGGATAACCTACGAGCAGTACTTC.

The rearrangement joins TRBV28 to TRBJ2-1; D uncertain. Germline CDR1 reads MDHEN; CDR2 reads SYDVKM. CDR3 length: 12 residues. Between the trimmed V and J ends, which lost 3 bases and 9 bases, there was a span of 9 bases. This CDR3 is CASSFLNGEQFF. The CDR3 nucleotides read TGTGCCAGCAGTTTTTTGAATGGTGAGCAGTTCTTC.

The chain carries TRBV10-3 and TRBJ2-7, with no clear D. This CDR3 has 12 residues. Trimming took 5 bases from V and 2 from J, leaving 7 bases between them. Germline-derived CDR1 and CDR2 are ENHRY and SYGVKD. Here the CDR3 reads CAISFNAYEQYF. The CDR3, as DNA: TGTGCCATCAGTTTCAATGCCTACGAGCAGTACTTC.

The genes are TRBV27 and TRBJ1-1; weak D call: TRBD1 (5 bases). Looked up from germline, CDR1 is MNHEY and CDR2 is SMNVEV (reference sequence). CDR3 size: 16 residues. Trimming shortened V by 2 bases and J by 2 bases, and 15 bases separated the two germline ends. As DNA, the CDR3 is TGTGCCAGCAGTTTAAGGCGGGGTTGGGGCAACACTGAAGCTTTCTTT. Its protein product is CASSLRRGWGNTEAFF.

The genes are TRBV7-8 and TRBJ2-7; 9 nucleotides line up with TRBD2. The CDR3 is 15 amino acids. Losses at the gene ends were 2 bases for V and 4 bases for J; bases not matched to a gene: 6. Per germline, CDR1 SGHVS and CDR2 FQNEAQ. CDR3 coding DNA: TGTGCCAGCAGCTTATTCGGCGGGAGGGATTACGAGCAGTACTTC. Amino acid sequence: CASSLFGGRDYEQYF. The variable domain in full, with the rest retrieved from reference TRBV7-8 and TRBJ2-7, is GAGVSQSPRYKVAKRGQDVALRCDPISGHVSLFWYQQALGQGPEFLTYFQNEAQLDKSGLPSDRFFAERPEGSVSTLKIQRTQQEDSAVYLCASSLFGGRDYEQYFGPGTRLTVT.

The V gene is TRBV30, the J gene TRBJ1-1; 9 bases match TRBD1. V was pared by 2 bases and J by 3 bases, with 7 bases of the junction left unmatched. CDR3 length equals 15 residues. CDR1 and CDR2 (germline): GTSNPN, SVGIG (reference sequence). CDR3 sequence: CAWSKIRTGDTEAFF. Written as DNA, the CDR3 is TGTGCCTGGAGTAAAATCAGGACAGGGGACACTGAAGCTTTCTTT.

The V call is TRBV10-3, the J call TRBJ2-2; 7 bases are shared with TRBD2. The CDR3 runs to 13 residues. Germline CDR1 reads ENHRY; CDR2 reads SYGVKD. V dropped 7 bases and J dropped 8; count of bases not matched to a gene: 7. CDR3: CAITREAKGELFF. CDR3 bases: TGTGCCATCACACGGGAGGCGAAAGGGGAGCTGTTTTTT.

The rearrangement uses TRBV5-1 and TRBJ2-3; the match to TRBD1 covers 9 bases. V gave up 0 bases and J gave up 4 bases; unmatched junction bases: 6. Germline V gives CDR1 SGHRS, CDR2 YFSETQ. The CDR3 spans 16 residues. CDR3 protein: CASSLATGGPADTQYF. For the CDR3, the DNA is TGCGCCAGCAGCTTGGCCACAGGGGGCCCCGCAGATACGCAGTATTTT.

The CDR3 spells CASSAAGGDTYEQYF. The CDR3 coding sequence is TGTGCCAGCAGTGCCGCCGGGGGGGACACCTACGAGCAGTACTTC. V and J are TRBV6-4 and TRBJ2-7; 8 bases are shared with TRBD2. CDR1 and CDR2 (germline): MRHNA, SNTAGT. The CDR3 extends over 15 amino acids. The junction had 7 bases not matched to a gene; V was cut back by 4 bases and J by 2 bases.